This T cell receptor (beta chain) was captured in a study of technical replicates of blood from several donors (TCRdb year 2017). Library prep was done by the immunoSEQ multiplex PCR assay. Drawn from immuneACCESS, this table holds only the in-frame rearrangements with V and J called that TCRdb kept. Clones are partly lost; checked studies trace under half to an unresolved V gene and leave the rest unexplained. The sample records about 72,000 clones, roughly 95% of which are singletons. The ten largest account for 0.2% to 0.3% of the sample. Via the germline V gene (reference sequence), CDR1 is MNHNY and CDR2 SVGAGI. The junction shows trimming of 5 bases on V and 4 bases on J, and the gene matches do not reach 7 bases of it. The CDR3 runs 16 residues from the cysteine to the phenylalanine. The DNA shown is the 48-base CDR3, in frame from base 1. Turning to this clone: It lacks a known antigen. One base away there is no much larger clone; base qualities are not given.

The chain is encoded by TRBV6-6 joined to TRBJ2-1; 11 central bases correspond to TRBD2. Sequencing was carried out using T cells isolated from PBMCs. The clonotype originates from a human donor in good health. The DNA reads TGTGCCAGCAGTACGGGGACTAGCGGCCCGTACAATGAGCAGTTCTTC. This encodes CASSTGTSGPYNEQFF.